This TCR beta chain was captured by sequencing in a study of blood T cells in healthy people across ages (dated by TCRdb to the mid-2010s). Study-level background: Template switching captured roughly one uniquely barcoded TCR beta cDNA molecule per two T cells in model experiments. Donors of different ages were randomly distributed across sequencing lanes to avoid experimental bias. Two additional independent replicas of 1 million unique cDNA reads from the same blood draw were analyzed for two donors (one aged 18 to 30 and one aged 80 or older). Four age groups were formed from the donors: young (average about 15 years), middle-aged (approximately 40), aged (around 62) and long-lived (more than 75). The study measured age-related changes in TCR beta repertoire diversity using deep sequencing normalized with unique cDNA molecular identifiers.

The germline V gene (reference sequence) specifies DFQATT as CDR1 and SNEGSKA as CDR2. The CDR3 runs 16 residues from the cysteine to the phenylalanine. The entry retains the CDR3 DNA only, 48 bases that are in frame from base 1. Trimming at the junction amounts to 5 bases on V and 4 bases on J, and the germline ends lie 21 bases apart. Libraries were constructed by 5' RACE. TCRdb lists the instrument as Illumina HiSeq 2500. The second PCR ran for roughly 6 to 11 cycles and used a J-beta primer mix along with a sample-barcoded 5' primer. Each TCR beta cDNA molecule received a unique molecular identifier from a template-switch 5' adaptor carrying 12 random nucleotides. Each sample yielded at least 2.5 million CDR3-containing paired-end reads. First-strand cDNA synthesis was performed from all RNA using the Mint cDNA synthesis kit, with priming by a TRBC-specific oligonucleotide. Following uracil-DNA glycosylase treatment, a first 18-cycle PCR with universal primers M1SS and BC2_uni_R was performed on all cDNA. The study's own analysis went as follows. Each sample was normalized by randomly selecting 1 million high-quality reads, each carrying a distinct molecular identifier. Instead of being binned into consensus sequences, reads that shared molecular identifiers were thrown out. MiTCR, set to a Q25 quality threshold and the strictest error-elimination algorithm, was used for CDR3 identification, clonotype clustering and error correction. A nonparametric unseen species model with Euler transformation was used to estimate lower-bound total TCR beta diversity. TCRdb reprocessed the public reads (quality trimming at Q25 with fastp, clone calling with MiXCR) and kept in-frame beta chains. Each record represents a unique CDR3 protein, reported with the most common genes and DNA among its rows. None of the V and J calls come from the authors' own analysis; TCRdb made them. This sample comprises over 700,000 distinct CDR3 sequences, around half of them detected only once. The ten largest clonotypes hold 41% of the sample.

The investigation overall reported the following: Because donor CMV infection status was unknown, age-related changes in expanded clonotypes were potentially confounded. As age increased, observed TCR beta diversity per million T cells dropped in a roughly linear way, and a significant reduction was already evident by age roughly 36. Conclusive comparison of naive and antigen-experienced compartments was prevented by the profiling of bulk unsorted PBMCs. Observed TCR beta diversity correlated strongly with the percentage of naive T cells measured by flow cytometry. Total diversity estimates from one million sequenced T cells were considered lower bounds and underestimates. The long-lived group showed more naive CD4+ T cells, fewer expanded clones and increased TCR diversity than the aged group, suggesting age selection.

The donors were roughly 39 Caucasian individuals from Russia, aged 6 to 90 years, who were systemically healthy. Each donor gave about 9.7 milliliters of peripheral blood, drawn into EDTA-treated Vacutainer tubes. PBMCs were isolated by Ficoll-Paque density-gradient centrifugation, with at least 7 million obtained per sample. Trizol reagent was used to extract total RNA from the PBMCs, yielding at least 5 micrograms per sample. For every donor, an aliquot of PBMCs went through flow cytometry to measure the percentages of naive CD45RAhigh/CD27high T cells. This clonotype turned up a few times. Its antigen remains unidentified. Per-base qualities were not stored, and no clone one base away is much larger.

The sample was blood. The receptor was derived from a man at least 80 years old in good health. Here the chain combines TRBV20-1 and TRBJ2-1; the D segment cannot be called with confidence. The CDR3 here reads CSAQLPSVARYNEQFF. The nucleotide sequence is TGCAGTGCTCAATTGCCCAGCGTGGCGCGGTACAATGAGCAGTTCTTC.